These 29 T cell receptor beta chains originate from one sample sequenced in a study of cytomegalovirus exposure and HLA in healthy donors. Primers for the PCR totalled 60 Vbeta and 13 Jbeta. Repertoires were generated with immunoSEQ multiplex PCR, while TCRdb's copy carries only in-frame clones and drops some. The table lists 90,000 to 100,000 clones. Sequenced input: PBMCs. These receptors all come from a woman in her 30s in good health and CMV-seronegative.

This chain connects TRBV5-3 to TRBJ1-5; no clear D. TRBV5-3 qualifies as an ORF whose function is uncertain. This CDR3 is built from 13 residues. With 2 bases removed from V and 8 bases from J, the gap between germline ends came to 11 bases. This CDR3 is CARSFGSDEPQHF. The DNA for the CDR3 is TGTGCCAGAAGCTTCGGGAGCGACGAGCCCCAGCATTTT.

Remarks on this clone: Other DNA sequences in this specimen translate into the identical CDR3. V gene TRBV28 combines with J gene TRBJ1-5, with TRBD1 matching 8 bases. This CDR3 spans 17 amino acids. V was pared by 1 base and J by 1 base, with 6 bases of the junction left unmatched. CDR1 is MDHEN and CDR2 is SYDVKM in the germline V gene. As DNA, the CDR3 is TGTGCCAGCAGTTTATTGACAGGGGCCCGAAGCAATCAGCCCCAGCATTTT. The encoded protein is CASSLLTGARSNQPQHF.

V gene TRBV6-5 combines with J gene TRBJ1-1, with a possible D match to TRBD1 (5 bases). The CDR3 runs 14 residues. The ends were cut back, 2 bases at V and 2 bases at J, with 9 bases in the middle. Germline V gene data show CDR1 as MNHEY and CDR2 as SVGAGI. The CDR3 loop is CASSYGRANTEAFF. The CDR3 coding sequence is TGTGCCAGCAGTTACGGCAGGGCAAACACTGAAGCTTTCTTT.

The chain uses TRBV7-6 and TRBJ1-1; 9 bases align to TRBD1. Trimming at V came to 5 bases and at J to 4 bases, leaving 5 bases not matched to a gene. The length of the CDR3 is 14 residues. Germline values: CDR1 SGHVS, CDR2 FNYEAQ. CDR3 nucleotides: TGTGCCAGCAGCCTACAGGGGGCGAGCACTGAAGCTTTCTTT. Its translation is CASSLQGASTEAFF.

The chain is built from TRBV4-1 and TRBJ2-5; TRBD2 is a possible D gene (6 bases). The DNA end lines up better with TRBJ2-7; the J call may be wrong. Germline CDR1 and CDR2: MGHRA and YSYEKL. CDR3 length: 14 amino acids. The CDR3 DNA sequence: TGCGCCAGCAGCCAATGGGAGGCGGGCCTCGAGCAGTACTTC. This codes for CASSQWEAGLEQYF.

The chain has TRBV28 and TRBJ2-3; no reliable D call. Germline loops: CDR1 MDHEN, CDR2 SYDVKM. This CDR3 region has 12 residues. V lost 7 bases, J lost 5 bases, and 10 bases lay in between. The DNA of the CDR3 is TGTGCCAGCACCCTGTCGAGAGATACGCAGTATTTT. The encoded protein is CASTLSRDTQYF.

The V and J genes are TRBV29-1 and TRBJ1-1, with no clear D. The ends were cut back, 1 base at V and 3 bases at J, with 9 bases in the middle. The germline CDR1 and CDR2 sequences are SQVTM and ANQGSEA. This CDR3 contains 13 residues. DNA of the CDR3: TGCAGCGTTGAAGGGGCAGGCGACACTGAAGCTTTCTTT. This sequence encodes CSVEGAGDTEAFF. The whole variable domain, remainder taken from reference TRBV29-1 and TRBJ1-1, is SAVISQKPSRDICQRGTSLTIQCQVDSQVTMMFWYRQQPGQSLTLIATANQGSEATYESGFVIDKFPISRPNLTFSTLTVSNMSPEDSSIYLCSVEGAGDTEAFFGQGTRLTVV.

This sequence joins TRBV10-3 and TRBJ2-2; D might be TRBD1 (6 bases). The V gene's germline CDR1 is ENHRY and CDR2 SYGVKD. V was clipped by 11 bases and J by 6 bases, with 13 bases between them. This CDR3 has 12 amino acids. This CDR3 reads CAAQTGAGELFF. The DNA of the CDR3 is TGTGCCGCCCAGACAGGTGCCGGGGAGCTGTTTTTT.

The V gene is TRBV6-5, the J gene TRBJ2-5; 9 positions match TRBD1. Trimming removed 5 bases from V and 5 bases from J; junction bases left unmatched: 3. The CDR3 consists of 13 residues. The germline V gene encodes CDR1 MNHEY and CDR2 SVGAGI. Written as DNA, the CDR3 is TGTGCCAGCAGTCGGACAGGGGAGGAGACCCAGTACTTC. It translates to CASSRTGEETQYF.

The CDR3 DNA reads as TGTGCCAGCAGTCCGGGACAGGGGTTCCCCTACGAGCAGTACTTC. It encodes CASSPGQGFPYEQYF. The chain combines TRBV27 with TRBJ2-7, with 10 bases aligning to TRBD1. The CDR3 extends over 15 amino acids. Unmatched junction bases numbered 6, after V lost 5 bases and J lost 2 bases. Germline values: CDR1 MNHEY, CDR2 SMNVEV (reference sequence).

V usage is TRBV2 and J usage is TRBJ1-3, with 8 nucleotides matching TRBD1. The J segment lost 2 bases and the V segment lost 8 bases, leaving 5 bases of the junction unmatched. Germline CDR1 is SNHLY and CDR2 is FYNNEI. This CDR3 has 14 amino acids. In nucleotides, the CDR3 is TGTGCCAGCCTGGTACAGGGGGCTGGAAACACCATATATTTT. Its protein product is CASLVQGAGNTIYF.

CDR3: CASSHDRSIQYEQYF. The CDR3 DNA reads as TGTGCCAGTAGTCACGACAGGTCTATACAGTACGAGCAGTACTTC. This chain joins TRBV19 and TRBJ2-7; D perhaps matches TRBD1 (6 bases). This CDR3 is 15 amino acids long. Trimming pared 5 bases from V and 4 bases from J, leaving 18 bases between. CDR1 LNHDA and CDR2 SQIVND come from the germline V gene (reference sequence).

The chain is built from TRBV29-1 and TRBJ1-4, with D perhaps TRBD1 (5 bases). CDR1 and CDR2 from the germline V gene are SQVTM and ANQGSEA. Trimming shortened V by 6 bases and J by 8 bases, and 22 bases separated the two germline ends. CDR3 size: 15 residues. Here the CDR3 DNA reads TGCAGCGTCGAAATCCCGGGGGGATTCCGGGAAAAACTGTTTTTT. Its protein is CSVEIPGGFREKLFF.

The J gene is TRBJ1-2, the V gene TRBV6-5; unclear D gene. The CDR3 consists of 16 residues. Per the germline V gene, CDR1 is MNHEY and CDR2 is SVGAGI. With 2 bases removed from V and 7 bases from J, the gap between germline ends came to 20 bases. CDR3 DNA: TGTGCCAGCAGTTACCCACCCAGCCGGGGTCTGCGTGGCTACACCTTC. Protein product: CASSYPPSRGLRGYTF.

The chain recombines TRBV27 with TRBJ1-5; D call uncertain. CDR1 MNHEY and CDR2 SMNVEV come from the germline V gene (reference sequence). V lost 4 bases to trimming and J lost 2 bases, with 9 bases between them. CDR3 length equals 14 residues. The CDR3 DNA reads as TGTGCCAGCAGTTCCAGTATACGCAATCAGCCCCAGCATTTT. Protein product: CASSSSIRNQPQHF.

This sequence joins TRBV9 and TRBJ2-1; 7 bases align to TRBD2. Germline V gene lookup returns CDR1 SGDLS and CDR2 YYNGEE. The V and J ends lost 6 bases and 7 bases, in that order; junction bases with no gene match: 13. The CDR3 covers 15 residues. CDR3 coding DNA: TGTGCCAGCACTCGGGCAGCGGGAAAAGGGAATGAGCAGTTCTTC. Translated, it gives CASTRAAGKGNEQFF.

V and J are TRBV9 and TRBJ1-6; TRBD1 matches at 8 bases. Germline trimming cut 3 bases from V and 5 bases from J; bases unmatched to any gene: 4. The CDR3 loop spans 15 amino acids. The germline CDR1 and CDR2 sequences are SGDLS and YYNGEE. CDR3 region: CASSAWTGNNSPLHF. DNA of the CDR3: TGTGCCAGCAGCGCGTGGACAGGGAATAATTCACCCCTCCACTTT.

V and J are TRBV28 and TRBJ2-3, with D possibly being TRBD2 (6 bases). This CDR3 has 16 amino acids. V lost 0 bases and J lost 1, with 11 bases in between. Germline CDR1 reads MDHEN; CDR2 reads SYDVKM. Here the CDR3 reads CASSLWEGRGTDTQYF. DNA for the CDR3: TGTGCCAGCAGTTTATGGGAGGGCCGCGGCACAGATACGCAGTATTTT.

V and J are TRBV2 and TRBJ2-5; possible D gene TRBD1, 6 bases. The V gene's germline CDR1 is SNHLY and CDR2 FYNNEI. This CDR3 contains 16 residues. Between the trimmed V and J ends, which lost 3 bases and 3 bases, there was a span of 17 bases. The CDR3 coding sequence is TGTGCCAGCAGTGATCCCAGGGGTCCGGAGGAAGAGACCCAGTACTTC. It is translated as CASSDPRGPEEETQYF.

This chain uses TRBV9 with TRBJ1-6; D is perhaps TRBD1 (5 bases). The CDR3 is 15 amino acids. Trimming took off 3 bases at V and 9 bases at J, with 16 bases between the two ends. Germline-derived CDR1 and CDR2 are SGDLS and YYNGEE. The CDR3 coding sequence is TGTGCCAGCAGCGGCGACAGAGGAATAGGTTCACCCCTCCACTTT. Translating it yields CASSGDRGIGSPLHF.

The chain employs TRBV30 and TRBJ2-5, with D possibly being TRBD2 (6 bases). In germline, CDR1 is GTSNPN, CDR2 SVGIG (reference sequence). This CDR3 has 12 residues. The ends were cut back, 4 bases at V and 11 bases at J, with 17 bases in the middle. This chain's CDR3 is CAWNIGVREQYF. DNA for the CDR3: TGTGCCTGGAATATCGGTGTTCGGGAGCAGTACTTC.

This sequence joins TRBV7-9 and TRBJ1-2; TRBD1 matches 9 bases. The CDR3 runs 15 residues. Germline loops: CDR1 SEHNR, CDR2 FQNEAQ (reference sequence). The ends lost 4 bases at V and 5 bases at J; junction bases unmatched: 8. The CDR3 spells CASSSWDRVRYGYTF. The CDR3 DNA sequence: TGTGCCAGCAGCTCATGGGACAGGGTGAGGTATGGCTACACCTTC.

This chain joins TRBV9 and TRBJ2-1; TRBD2 matches 12 bases. The CDR3 runs 17 residues. The trim removed 0 bases at V and 3 bases at J, leaving 4 bases unmatched. Germline V lookup: CDR1 SGDLS, CDR2 YYNGEE. CDR3 protein: CASSVGLAGDGYNEQFF. The CDR3 region has the DNA TGTGCCAGCAGCGTAGGACTAGCGGGAGACGGCTACAATGAGCAGTTCTTC.

This chain uses TRBV27 with TRBJ1-2; 8 nucleotides align to TRBD1. This CDR3 has 12 amino acids. Per germline, CDR1 MNHEY and CDR2 SMNVEV (reference sequence). The junction had 4 bases not matched to a gene; V was cut back by 6 bases and J by 7 bases. The CDR3 DNA reads as TGTGCCAGCAGGGCAGGGGGCGCTGGCTACACCTTC. Translated, it gives CASRAGGAGYTF.

The V call is TRBV5-1, the J call TRBJ2-1; 7 positions agree with TRBD2. The CDR3 has 17 amino acids. Germline V gene data show CDR1 as SGHRS and CDR2 as YFSETQ. After removal of 6 bases from V and 0 bases from J, the junction contained 12 bases not matched to a gene. The CDR3 loop is CASTWGGQRVSYNEQFF. The CDR3 DNA sequence: TGCGCCAGCACTTGGGGGGGTCAGCGGGTCTCCTACAATGAGCAGTTCTTC.

V is TRBV18 and J is TRBJ1-5; maybe TRBD1 (5 bases). Trimming left V 1 base short and J 2 bases short, with 12 bases between. Per germline, CDR1 KGHSH and CDR2 LQKENI. The CDR3 has 16 amino acids. The CDR3 region has the DNA TGTGCCAGCTCACCACAACAGGTCGGAGGCAATCAGCCCCAGCATTTT. It encodes CASSPQQVGGNQPQHF.

The J gene is TRBJ1-1, the V gene TRBV5-5, with 10 positions matching TRBD1. V lost 0 bases and J lost 4; bases outside the gene matches: 3. This CDR3 is built from 15 residues. Germline CDR1 reads SGHKS; CDR2 reads YYEKEE (reference sequence). The CDR3 sequence: CASSLVWTGGTEAFF. In DNA form, the CDR3 reads TGTGCCAGCAGCTTGGTCTGGACAGGGGGCACTGAAGCTTTCTTT. The complete variable domain, with remaining parts taken from reference TRBV5-5 and TRBJ1-1, reads DAGVTQSPTHLIKTRGQQVTLRCSPISGHKSVSWYQQVLGQGPQFIFQYYEKEERGRGNFPDRFSARQFPNYSSELNVNALLLGDSALYLCASSLVWTGGTEAFFGQGTRLTVV.

The chain carries TRBV5-1 and TRBJ2-5; possibly TRBD1 for D (6 bases). The CDR3 covers 15 residues. CDR1 is SGHRS, CDR2 YFSETQ, per germline. The V end was cut by 2 bases, the J end by 2 bases, with 13 bases between. In nucleotides, the CDR3 is TGCGCCAGCAGCTTTCAAGGACAGAATCAAGAGACCCAGTACTTC. This gives the protein CASSFQGQNQETQYF.

V usage is TRBV12-5 and J usage is TRBJ2-1; possible D gene TRBD2, 6 bases. The CDR3 has 15 amino acids. With 5 bases removed from V and 4 bases from J, the gap between germline ends came to 15 bases. The germline gives CDR1 LGHNT, CDR2 FRNRAP. In DNA form, the CDR3 reads TGTGCTAGTGGTCCCGCAGGAGGGAATTACAATGAGCAGTTCTTC. It is translated as CASGPAGGNYNEQFF.